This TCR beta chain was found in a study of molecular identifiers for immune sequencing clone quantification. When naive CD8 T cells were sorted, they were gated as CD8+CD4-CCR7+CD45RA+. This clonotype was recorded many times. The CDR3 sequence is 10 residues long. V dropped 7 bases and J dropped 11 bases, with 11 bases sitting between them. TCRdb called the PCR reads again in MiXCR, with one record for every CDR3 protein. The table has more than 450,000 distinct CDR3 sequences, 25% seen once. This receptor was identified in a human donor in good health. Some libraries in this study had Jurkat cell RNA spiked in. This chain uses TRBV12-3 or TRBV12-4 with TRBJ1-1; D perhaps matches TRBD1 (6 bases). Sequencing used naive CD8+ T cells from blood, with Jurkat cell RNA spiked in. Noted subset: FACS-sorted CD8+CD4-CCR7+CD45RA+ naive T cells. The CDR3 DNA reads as TGTGCCAGCACCCACGGACAGGCTTTCTTT. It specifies CASTHGQAFF.